Below are 26 T cell receptor beta chains sequenced from a single sample in a study of cytomegalovirus exposure and HLA in healthy donors. 60 Vbeta and 13 Jbeta primers were used in PCR. Data came from immunoSEQ multiplex PCR; TCRdb stores just in-frame clones and leaves some out. The sample lists roughly 93,000 clones, under 85% occurring once. The sequenced sample consisted of PBMCs. These receptors were taken from a man between 18 and 35 years old in good health and CMV-seropositive.

The chain has TRBV4-1 and TRBJ1-1; 8 nucleotides align to TRBD1. CDR3 length: 15 residues. The V and J ends lost 0 bases and 4 bases, in that order; junction bases with no gene match: 4. The germline CDR1 and CDR2 sequences are MGHRA and YSYEKL. The CDR3 DNA follows: TGCGCCAGCAGCCAAGATGGACAGGGTGGCACTGAAGCTTTCTTT. Translation gives CASSQDGQGGTEAFF.

The genes are TRBV5-8 and TRBJ2-7; 9 positions match TRBD1. Per the germline V gene, CDR1 is SGHTS and CDR2 is YDEGEE. V was pared by 4 bases and J by 0 bases, with 11 bases of the junction left unmatched. CDR3 length: 17 residues. The CDR3 DNA follows: TGTGCCAGCAGCGTGGGACAGGGTAATCTTCGCTCCTACGAGCAGTACTTC. This codes for CASSVGQGNLRSYEQYF.

The chain is built from TRBV11-2 and TRBJ2-3; TRBD1 is a possible D gene (5 bases). Trimming cost V 1 base and J 7 bases, with 6 bases left between them. Germline V lookup: CDR1 SGHAT, CDR2 FQNNGV. The CDR3 runs 12 residues. As DNA, the CDR3 is TGTGCCAGCAGCTTAGGACAGTATACGCAGTATTTT. This translates into CASSLGQYTQYF.

The rearrangement joins TRBV7-6 to TRBJ1-5, with 9 bases aligning to TRBD1. CDR1 SGHVS and CDR2 FNYEAQ come from the germline V gene. The CDR3 covers 16 residues. V shed 1 base, J shed 0 bases, and the junction held 1 base outside the gene matches. The CDR3 nucleotides are TGTGCCAGCAGCTTAGTGGGACAGGGTAGCAATCAGCCCCAGCATTTT. This encodes CASSLVGQGSNQPQHF.

This chain uses TRBV10-3 with TRBJ2-3; possibly TRBD2 for D (5 bases). The germline V and J ends were trimmed by 7 bases and 5 bases, with 19 bases remaining between them. CDR3 size: 15 residues. Germline V gene data show CDR1 as ENHRY and CDR2 as SYGVKD. This CDR3 is CAIKGRRAGEDTQYF. The CDR3, as DNA: TGTGCCATCAAAGGTCGGCGGGCTGGTGAAGATACGCAGTATTTT.

A few counts support this clone. The J gene is TRBJ2-7, the V gene TRBV7-9; 10 bases align to TRBD1. In germline, CDR1 is SEHNR, CDR2 FQNEAQ (reference sequence). V shed 6 bases and J 4 bases; nucleotides not matched to a gene: 6. This CDR3 has 14 amino acids. CDR3: CASRSGDRGYEQYF. The CDR3 nucleotides are TGTGCCAGCAGGTCGGGGGACAGGGGTTACGAGCAGTACTTC.

This chain connects TRBV25-1 to TRBJ1-6, with 12 bases matching TRBD1. This CDR3 has 16 residues. Trimming at V came to 7 bases and at J to 7 bases, leaving 8 bases not matched to a gene. Per the germline V gene, CDR1 is MGHDK and CDR2 is SYGVNS. CDR3 residues: CASTLGTGGLNSPLHF. The CDR3 DNA follows: TGTGCCAGCACCCTCGGGACAGGGGGCCTGAATTCACCCCTCCACTTT.

This sequence joins TRBV7-3 and TRBJ2-5; D might be TRBD1 (6 bases). CDR1 is SGHTA and CDR2 is FQGTGA in the germline V gene. The CDR3 is made up of 13 amino acids. V was shortened by 5 bases and J by 3 bases, with 10 bases between the two germline ends. The CDR3 loop reads CASSIAGEETQYF. In nucleotides, the CDR3 is TGTGCCAGCAGCATCGCAGGGGAAGAGACCCAGTACTTC.

V gene TRBV28 combines with J gene TRBJ1-1; D ambiguous. Germline CDR1 reads MDHEN; CDR2 reads SYDVKM. Trimming took 4 bases from V and 0 from J, leaving 9 bases between them. The CDR3 is made up of 14 amino acids. In nucleotides, the CDR3 is TGTGCCAGCAGTTCGATAGCCCTGAACACTGAAGCTTTCTTT. Its protein is CASSSIALNTEAFF.

The rearrangement joins TRBV2 to TRBJ1-1, with TRBD1 as a possible D gene (6 bases). Germline loops: CDR1 SNHLY, CDR2 FYNNEI. V lost 6 bases, J lost 4 bases, and 12 bases lay in between. This CDR3 comprises 13 residues. The CDR3 loop reads CASSGRQVTEAFF. CDR3 coding DNA: TGTGCCAGCAGCGGAAGACAGGTCACTGAAGCTTTCTTT.

V usage is TRBV6-5 and J usage is TRBJ2-5; no firm D call. The CDR3 runs to 12 residues. Germline CDR1 reads MNHEY; CDR2 reads SVGAGI. Trimming removed 8 bases from V and 1 base from J, with 8 bases in between. CDR3 DNA sequence: TGTGCCAGCGGCACCTCCCAAGAGACCCAGTACTTC. This translates into CASGTSQETQYF.

V is TRBV11-2 and J is TRBJ1-1, with 9 positions matching TRBD1. With 7 bases clipped from V and 3 bases from J, the junction kept 15 bases outside the gene matches. Germline V CDR1 and CDR2: SGHAT, FQNNGV. The CDR3 is 17 amino acids. The CDR3 region is CASNPRASTGGYTEAFF. The CDR3 nucleotides are TGTGCCAGCAACCCTAGGGCGTCGACAGGGGGATACACTGAAGCTTTCTTT.

This clone was picked up a small number of times. V gene TRBV29-1 combines with J gene TRBJ1-1; D is perhaps TRBD1 (5 bases). V shed 5 bases and J shed 4 bases, with 17 bases lying between them. Germline V CDR1 and CDR2: SQVTM, ANQGSEA. This CDR3 has 14 amino acids. The CDR3, as DNA: TGCAGCGTTACGGACACCAAGTCCGCCACTGAAGCTTTCTTT. This translates into CSVTDTKSATEAFF.

The CDR3 spells CASSQGGTHSGNTIYF. The CDR3 DNA reads as TGTGCCAGCAGCCAAGGCGGGACGCACTCTGGAAACACCATATATTTT. The chain has TRBV4-2 and TRBJ1-3; maybe TRBD1 (5 bases). Per the germline V gene, CDR1 is LGHNA and CDR2 is YNFKEQ. This CDR3 spans 16 amino acids. V lost 1 base to trimming and J lost 0 bases, with 10 bases between them.

The rearrangement links TRBV28 to TRBJ2-2; 10 bases are a match to TRBD1. The V and J ends lost 6 bases and 4 bases, in that order; junction bases with no gene match: 11. The CDR3 is 17 amino acids. The germline V gene encodes CDR1 MDHEN and CDR2 SYDVKM. CDR3 region: CASRVTSGTGVTGELFF. CDR3 coding DNA: TGTGCCAGCAGAGTAACGTCCGGGACAGGGGTCACCGGGGAGCTGTTTTTT.

A single count supports this clone. V is TRBV7-2 and J is TRBJ1-1, with TRBD1 matching 7 bases. The CDR3 is 15 residues long. Germline-derived CDR1 and CDR2 are SGHTA and FQGNSA. The trim removed 5 bases at V and 0 bases at J, leaving 6 bases unmatched. CDR3 residues: CASSQGQVMNTEAFF. In DNA form, the CDR3 reads TGTGCCAGCAGCCAAGGACAGGTCATGAACACTGAAGCTTTCTTT. The whole variable domain, remainder taken from reference TRBV7-2 and TRBJ1-1, is GAGVSQSPSNKVTEKGKDVELRCDPISGHTALYWYRQSLGQGLEFLIYFQGNSAPDKSGLPSDRFSAERTGGSVSTLTIQRTQQEDSAVYLCASSQGQVMNTEAFFGQGTRLTVV.

The chain couples TRBV7-9 to TRBJ2-2; 8 bases are a match to TRBD2. CDR1 SEHNR and CDR2 FQNEAQ come from the germline V gene (reference sequence). This CDR3 is 15 amino acids long. Trimming took 5 bases from V and 5 from J; bases not matched to a gene: 7. The CDR3 reads CASSPGGARTGELFF. The CDR3 DNA reads as TGTGCCAGCAGCCCCGGGGGGGCTCGGACCGGGGAGCTGTTTTTT. Using reference TRBV7-9 and TRBJ2-2 for the parts outside the CDR3, the full variable domain is DTGVSQNPRHKITKRGQNVTFRCDPISEHNRLYWYRQTLGQGPEFLTYFQNEAQLEKSRLLSDRFSAERPKGSFSTLEIQRTEQGDSAMYLCASSPGGARTGELFFGEGSRLTVL.

This clone showed up just a few times. The V call is TRBV6-1, the J call TRBJ2-7; 8 bases map to TRBD1. The germline CDR1 and CDR2 sequences are MNHNS and SASEGT. This CDR3 contains 17 residues. V trimming: 4 bases; J trimming: 1 base; junction bases outside the gene matches: 12. CDR3 amino acids: CASSGHLDRVYSYEQYF. The CDR3 nucleotides read TGTGCCAGCAGTGGCCACCTGGACAGGGTTTATTCCTACGAGCAGTACTTC.

The CDR3 coding sequence is TGTGCCAGCAGCTTCACTAGCGGGGGGCCTGACAATGAGCAGTTCTTC. It yields the protein CASSFTSGGPDNEQFF. This chain links TRBV13 with TRBJ2-1, with TRBD2 matching 12 bases. The CDR3 is made up of 16 amino acids. Germline loops: CDR1 PRHDT, CDR2 FYEKMQ (reference sequence). V shed 3 bases and J 5 bases; nucleotides not matched to a gene: 5.

The gene calls are TRBV5-6 and TRBJ2-3; 16 bases match TRBD2. With 4 bases clipped from V and 10 bases from J, the junction kept 6 bases outside the gene matches. The CDR3 loop spans 15 amino acids. CDR1 is SGHDT, CDR2 YYEEEE, per germline. CDR3 loop: CASSPGTSGGAAQYF. The CDR3 coding sequence is TGTGCCAGCAGCCCTGGGACTAGCGGGGGGGCCGCGCAGTATTTT.

This chain joins TRBV7-2 and TRBJ1-1; D is possibly TRBD1 (6 bases). The CDR3 covers 14 residues. The germline V gene encodes CDR1 SGHTA and CDR2 FQGNSA. V was trimmed by 6 bases and J by 0 bases, leaving 11 bases between them. CDR3 in amino acids: CASRKQGLNTEAFF. The CDR3 region has the DNA TGTGCCAGCAGAAAACAGGGATTGAACACTGAAGCTTTCTTT.

V usage is TRBV30 and J usage is TRBJ1-5, with a tentative D call TRBD1 (6 bases). CDR1 is GTSNPN and CDR2 is SVGIG in the germline V gene (reference sequence). The ends were cut back, 4 bases at V and 6 bases at J, with 13 bases in the middle. The CDR3 runs to 13 residues. The CDR3 DNA sequence: TGTGCCTGGACCGGCGCAGGGGCTCAGCCCCAGCATTTT. The encoded protein is CAWTGAGAQPQHF.

This chain uses TRBV7-9 with TRBJ1-1; possible D gene TRBD1, 5 bases. CDR1 and CDR2 from the germline V gene are SEHNR and FQNEAQ (reference sequence). This CDR3 has 14 residues. Between the trimmed V and J ends, which lost 4 bases and 4 bases, there was a span of 13 bases. CDR3 nucleotides: TGTGCCAGCAGCTCCCCCGGGGGACTCACTGAAGCTTTCTTT. This translates into CASSSPGGLTEAFF. Full variable domain (remainder filled in from reference TRBV7-9 and TRBJ1-1): DTGVSQNPRHKITKRGQNVTFRCDPISEHNRLYWYRQTLGQGPEFLTYFQNEAQLEKSRLLSDRFSAERPKGSFSTLEIQRTEQGDSAMYLCASSSPGGLTEAFFGQGTRLTVV.

The chain has TRBV5-1 and TRBJ1-2; 8 nucleotides match TRBD1. Germline CDR1 reads SGHRS; CDR2 reads YFSETQ. The CDR3 length is 15 residues. Trimming removed 4 bases from V and 3 bases from J; junction bases left unmatched: 8. The CDR3 region has the DNA TGCGCCAGCAGCCCGAGGACAGGGAACTACTATGGCTACACCTTC. Amino acid sequence: CASSPRTGNYYGYTF.

This clone was seen a single time. The genes are TRBV7-9 and TRBJ1-2; D is perhaps TRBD1 (6 bases). V shed 5 bases and J shed 3 bases, with 16 bases lying between them. Germline lookup yields CDR1 SEHNR and CDR2 FQNEAQ (reference sequence). This CDR3 has 15 residues. CDR3 protein: CASSPGASWDYGYTF. CDR3 sequence (DNA): TGTGCCAGCAGCCCAGGGGCCAGTTGGGACTATGGCTACACCTTC.

CDR3 region: CASSLGVSSGGTQETQYF. Here the CDR3 DNA reads TGTGCCAGCAGCTTAGGTGTCTCTAGCGGGGGAACCCAAGAGACCCAGTACTTC. This sequence joins TRBV7-6 and TRBJ2-5, with 10 bases fitting TRBD2. Trimming cost V 1 base and J 1 base; bases outside gene matches: 9. Germline CDR1 reads SGHVS; CDR2 reads FNYEAQ. This CDR3 is built from 18 residues.